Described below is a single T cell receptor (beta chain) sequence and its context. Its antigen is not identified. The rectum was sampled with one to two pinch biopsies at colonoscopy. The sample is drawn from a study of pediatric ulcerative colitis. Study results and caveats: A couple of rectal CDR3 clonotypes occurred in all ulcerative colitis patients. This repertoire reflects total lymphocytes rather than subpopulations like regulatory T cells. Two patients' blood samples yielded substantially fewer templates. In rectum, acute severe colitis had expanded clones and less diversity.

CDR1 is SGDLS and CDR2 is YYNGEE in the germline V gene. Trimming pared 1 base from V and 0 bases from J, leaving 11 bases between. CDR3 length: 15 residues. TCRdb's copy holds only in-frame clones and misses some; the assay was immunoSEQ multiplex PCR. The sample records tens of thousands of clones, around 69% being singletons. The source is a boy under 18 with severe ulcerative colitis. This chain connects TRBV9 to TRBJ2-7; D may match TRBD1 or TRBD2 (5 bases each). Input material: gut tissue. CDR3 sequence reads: CASSVLPGTSYEQYF. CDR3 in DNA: TGTGCCAGCAGCGTATTACCGGGGACCTCCTACGAGCAGTACTTC.